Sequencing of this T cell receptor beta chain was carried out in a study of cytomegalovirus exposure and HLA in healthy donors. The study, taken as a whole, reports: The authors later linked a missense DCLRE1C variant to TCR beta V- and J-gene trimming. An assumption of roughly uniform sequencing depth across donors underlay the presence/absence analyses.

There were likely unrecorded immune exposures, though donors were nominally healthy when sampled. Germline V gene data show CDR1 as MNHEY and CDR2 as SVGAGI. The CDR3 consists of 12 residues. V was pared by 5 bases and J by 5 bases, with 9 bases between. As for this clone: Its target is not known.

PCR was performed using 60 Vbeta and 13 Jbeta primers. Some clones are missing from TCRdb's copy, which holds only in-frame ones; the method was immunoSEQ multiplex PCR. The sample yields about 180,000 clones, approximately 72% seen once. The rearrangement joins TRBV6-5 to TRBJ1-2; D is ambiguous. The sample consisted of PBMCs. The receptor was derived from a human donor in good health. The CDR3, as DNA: TGTGCCAGCAGTCCCCGCGATTATGGCTACACCTTC. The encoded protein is CASSPRDYGYTF.